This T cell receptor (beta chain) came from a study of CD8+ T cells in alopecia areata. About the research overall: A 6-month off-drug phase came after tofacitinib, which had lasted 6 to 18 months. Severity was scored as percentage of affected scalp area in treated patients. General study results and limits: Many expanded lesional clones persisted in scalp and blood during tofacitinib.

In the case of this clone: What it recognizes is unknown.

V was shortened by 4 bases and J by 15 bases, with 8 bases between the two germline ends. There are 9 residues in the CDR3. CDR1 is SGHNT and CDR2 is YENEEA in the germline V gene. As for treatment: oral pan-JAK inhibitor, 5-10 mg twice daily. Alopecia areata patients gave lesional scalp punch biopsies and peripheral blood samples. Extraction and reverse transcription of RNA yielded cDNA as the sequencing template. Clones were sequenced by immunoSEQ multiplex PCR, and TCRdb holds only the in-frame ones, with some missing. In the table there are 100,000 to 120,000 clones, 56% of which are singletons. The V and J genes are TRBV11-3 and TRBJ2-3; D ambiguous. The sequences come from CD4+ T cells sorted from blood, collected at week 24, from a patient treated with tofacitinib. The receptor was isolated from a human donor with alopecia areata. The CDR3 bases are TGTGCCAGCAGCTATCCCTTCTATTTT. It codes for CASSYPFYF.